The 21 T cell receptor beta chains below come from one sample, sequenced in a study of cytotoxic CD8 clonotypes in ibrutinib-treated CLL. TCRdb's table, derived via immunoSEQ multiplex PCR, lists solely in-frame clones and lacks some. This sample has approximately 91,000 clones, with around 75% found just once. The sample consisted of PBMCs, taken after 12 months of ibrutinib treatment. The receptors shown here come from a human donor with chronic lymphocytic leukemia.

This clone was recorded at least ten times. The identical CDR3 is also encoded by other nucleotide sequences in the sample. The J gene is TRBJ1-5, the V gene TRBV15; no firm D call. The CDR3 is 12 amino acids. Germline CDR1 and CDR2: LNHNV and YYDKDF (reference sequence). Between the trimmed V and J ends, which lost 0 bases and 11 bases, there was a span of 8 bases. Here the CDR3 reads CATSRDLESQHF. CDR3 sequence (DNA): TGTGCCACCAGCAGAGATCTCGAGTCCCAGCATTTT.

The V gene is TRBV7-2, the J gene TRBJ2-7; D perhaps matches TRBD1 (6 bases). Between the trimmed V and J ends, which lost 5 bases and 1 base, there was a span of 12 bases. This CDR3 comprises 14 residues. Per the germline V gene, CDR1 is SGHTA and CDR2 is FQGNSA. CDR3 residues: CASSISTGSYEQYF. The CDR3 nucleotides are TGTGCCAGCAGCATATCTACAGGGTCCTACGAGCAGTACTTC.

V is TRBV5-8 and J is TRBJ2-2; 10 bases are a match to TRBD1. V dropped 0 bases and J dropped 3; count of bases not matched to a gene: 2. Per germline, CDR1 SGHTS and CDR2 YDEGEE. There are 16 residues in the CDR3. The CDR3 coding sequence is TGTGCCAGCAGCTTGGGGGGACAGGGGCACACCGGGGAGCTGTTTTTT. This sequence encodes CASSLGGQGHTGELFF.

The chain combines TRBV6-1 with TRBJ1-2, with TRBD1 identical over 7 bases. This CDR3 spans 13 amino acids. The trim removed 6 bases at V and 4 bases at J, leaving 5 bases unmatched. Germline V gene lookup returns CDR1 MNHNS and CDR2 SASEGT. This CDR3 reads CASSARGGYGYTF. In DNA, the CDR3 is TGTGCCAGCAGCGCCAGGGGGGGCTATGGCTACACCTTC.

This clone was observed once. The V gene is TRBV7-9, the J gene TRBJ2-3; the D gene is possibly TRBD1 (5 bases). The CDR3 runs 14 residues. V dropped 3 bases and J dropped 3 bases, with 10 bases sitting between them. The germline V gene encodes CDR1 SEHNR and CDR2 FQNEAQ (reference sequence). The CDR3 DNA reads TGTGCCAGCAGCTTTGGGGCATGGACAGATACGCAGTATTTT. Its protein is CASSFGAWTDTQYF.

This chain connects TRBV5-4 to TRBJ1-4; D ambiguous. The germline V and J ends were trimmed by 2 bases and 8 bases, with 13 bases remaining between them. Per the germline V gene, CDR1 is SGHNT and CDR2 is YYREEE (reference sequence). This CDR3 is built from 14 residues. Here the CDR3 reads CASSFGPGVEKLFF. Here the CDR3 DNA reads TGTGCCAGCAGCTTTGGCCCCGGTGTGGAAAAACTGTTTTTT.

This chain joins TRBV28 and TRBJ1-6; D gene ambiguous. CDR1 MDHEN and CDR2 SYDVKM come from the germline V gene. The CDR3 is made up of 14 amino acids. Trimming removed 3 bases at V and 5 bases at J, with 8 bases between. CDR3: CASSLAGDNSPLHF. CDR3 DNA: TGTGCCAGCAGTTTGGCAGGCGATAATTCACCCCTCCACTTT.

The rearrangement joins TRBV5-1 to TRBJ2-3, with D perhaps TRBD1 (6 bases). Trimming took 0 bases from V and 6 from J, leaving 11 bases between them. The CDR3 loop spans 14 amino acids. Per germline, CDR1 SGHRS and CDR2 YFSETQ. The CDR3 sequence: CASSLVAGADTQYF. The CDR3 nucleotides read TGCGCCAGCAGCTTGGTGGCAGGGGCTGATACGCAGTATTTT. The full variable domain, rest sourced from reference TRBV5-1 and TRBJ2-3, is KAGVTQTPRYLIKTRGQQVTLSCSPISGHRSVSWYQQTPGQGLQFLFEYFSETQRNKGNFPGRFSGRQFSNSRSEMNVSTLELGDSALYLCASSLVAGADTQYFGPGTRLTVL.

V usage is TRBV28 and J usage is TRBJ2-1; D call uncertain. CDR1 is MDHEN, CDR2 SYDVKM, per germline. The V gene lost 4 bases and the J gene lost 4 bases, with 2 bases spanning the gap. The CDR3 is 11 amino acids. The CDR3 nucleotides are TGTGCCAGCAGTTCTTACAATGAGCAGTTCTTC. It yields the protein CASSSYNEQFF.

This chain joins TRBV7-8 and TRBJ2-7, with D perhaps TRBD1 (6 bases). V lost 4 bases, J lost 2 bases, and 9 bases lay in between. The CDR3 consists of 13 residues. Germline V gives CDR1 SGHVS, CDR2 FQNEAQ. Written as DNA, the CDR3 is TGTGCCAGCAGCTACCGGACAGCCTACGAGCAGTACTTC. Translated, it gives CASSYRTAYEQYF.

This sequence joins TRBV27 and TRBJ2-1; D not resolved. Trimming took off 5 bases at V and 5 bases at J, with 7 bases between the two ends. This CDR3 comprises 12 residues. Germline V gives CDR1 MNHEY, CDR2 SMNVEV (reference sequence). CDR3 amino acids: CASSPLNNEQFF. The CDR3 region has the DNA TGTGCCAGCAGTCCCCTAAACAATGAGCAGTTCTTC.

This clone appeared a few times. J is TRBJ1-1 and V is TRBV19; possibly TRBD1 for D (6 bases). CDR3 length equals 13 residues. CDR1 and CDR2 from the germline V gene are LNHDA and SQIVND (reference sequence). V was pared by 6 bases and J by 1 base, with 9 bases between. CDR3 sequence reads: CASSGQTNTEAFF. The CDR3 nucleotides read TGTGCCAGTAGCGGACAGACGAACACTGAAGCTTTCTTT.

The chain combines TRBV19 with TRBJ1-2; TRBD1 is a possible D gene (5 bases). Germline V gene data show CDR1 as LNHDA and CDR2 as SQIVND (reference sequence). Deletions cut 4 bases from V and 8 bases from J, with 8 bases between. The length of the CDR3 is 11 residues. As DNA, the CDR3 is TGTGCCAGTAGTACAGGGTCCGGCTACACCTTC. Amino acids: CASSTGSGYTF.

The rearrangement links TRBV27 to TRBJ1-6; D perhaps matches TRBD1 (6 bases). The V and J ends lost 0 bases and 7 bases respectively, with 10 bases between them. Germline assignment: CDR1 MNHEY and CDR2 SMNVEV (reference sequence). The CDR3 covers 15 residues. The CDR3 reads CASSLSDRLNSPLHF. The CDR3 DNA reads TGTGCCAGCAGTTTATCAGACAGGCTCAATTCACCCCTCCACTTT.

This rearrangement joins TRBV7-9 to TRBJ2-7; D not certain. Germline lookup yields CDR1 SEHNR and CDR2 FQNEAQ (reference sequence). This CDR3 spans 14 amino acids. V lost 3 bases, J lost 0 bases, and 9 bases lay in between. Here the CDR3 reads CASSLGPSSYEQYF. The CDR3 DNA reads TGTGCCAGCAGCTTGGGCCCTAGCTCCTACGAGCAGTACTTC.

The J gene is TRBJ2-2, the V gene TRBV9, with 10 bases lining up with TRBD1. This CDR3 contains 16 residues. Germline lookup yields CDR1 SGDLS and CDR2 YYNGEE. Trimming took 3 bases from V and 7 from J; bases not matched to a gene: 9. The DNA of the CDR3 is TGTGCCAGCAGCGCCCACCGGACAGGGGGGGGCGGGGAGCTGTTTTTT. It codes for CASSAHRTGGGGELFF.

Only one count was recorded for this clone. J is TRBJ1-2 and V is TRBV6-5; possible D gene TRBD1, 6 bases. In germline, CDR1 is MNHEY, CDR2 SVGAGI. Trimming left V 6 bases short and J 4 bases short, with 15 bases between. The CDR3 spans 14 residues. CDR3 nucleotides: TGTGCCAGCAGGGAGGCCGGACAGCGCTATGGCTACACCTTC. Its translation: CASREAGQRYGYTF.

This rearrangement joins TRBV9 to TRBJ2-1; D is unresolved. Germline CDR1 SGDLS, CDR2 YYNGEE. CDR3 length: 13 residues. Between the trimmed V and J ends, which lost 2 bases and 4 bases, there was a span of 7 bases. The CDR3 sequence: CASSVAEYNEQFF. CDR3 coding DNA: TGTGCCAGCAGCGTCGCGGAATACAATGAGCAGTTCTTC.

This clone has just a few counts. The rearrangement joins TRBV28 to TRBJ2-3; perhaps TRBD1 as D (6 bases). This CDR3 has 14 amino acids. Germline CDR1 is MDHEN and CDR2 is SYDVKM. V was cut by 7 bases and J by 6 bases, with 17 bases left in between. Here the CDR3 reads CASMDRWVADTQYF. DNA of the CDR3: TGTGCCAGCATGGACAGATGGGTGGCGGATACGCAGTATTTT.

The gene calls are TRBV6-5 and TRBJ1-1; D gene ambiguous. In germline, CDR1 is MNHEY, CDR2 SVGAGI. The CDR3 is 14 residues long. Trimming shortened V by 6 bases and J by 3 bases, and 14 bases separated the two germline ends. The CDR3 coding sequence is TGTGCCAGCAGCCCCGGCACCGACTACACTGAAGCTTTCTTT. It yields the protein CASSPGTDYTEAFF.

V is TRBV7-2 and J is TRBJ2-7; TRBD2 aligns across 9 bases. Germline V CDR1 and CDR2: SGHTA, FQGNSA. J lost 2 bases, V lost 5 bases, and 4 bases had no gene match. The CDR3 contains 14 residues. CDR3 loop: CASSPSSGAYEQYF. CDR3 nucleotide sequence: TGTGCCAGCAGCCCATCTAGCGGGGCCTACGAGCAGTACTTC.